This T cell receptor beta chain was observed in a study of vaccination effects on CD4 cells after COVID-19. For the study at large: The participants, recipients of two vaccine doses, got either BNT162b2 or mRNA-1273. Whole-study findings and limits: Clonal contraction was marked in infection- and vaccine-induced clones late after vaccination.

Sequencing followed a ViraFEST assay step that expanded antigen-specific CD4+ T cells with viral peptide pools. Cultured cells yielded isolated CD4+ T cells after about ten days. For this clone: Its matching antigen is unknown.

The repertoire was sequenced with immunoSEQ multiplex PCR; TCRdb's copy has only in-frame clones and lacks some. Of over 50,000 clones listed, 81% are singletons. Germline CDR1 reads MNHNS; CDR2 reads SASEGT. CDR3 size: 16 residues. J was trimmed by 3 bases and V by 4 bases; bases with no gene match: 7. The specimen comprised CD4+ T cells from PBMCs cultured with HCoV-229E spike peptides, sampled before COVID-19 vaccination. This receptor was taken from a human donor who received a COVID-19 vaccine. V gene TRBV6-1 combines with J gene TRBJ1-4, with 8 bases identical to TRBD1. In DNA, the CDR3 is TGTGCCAGCAGTGTGGGCAGGGGGCTTTCTAATGAAAAACTGTTTTTT. Translated, it gives CASSVGRGLSNEKLFF.